Listed here are 8 T cell receptor beta chains from one sample, sequenced in a study of identical twins. One entry per CDR3 protein results from TCRdb running MiXCR on the 5' RACE reads. Of about 520,000 distinct CDR3 sequences listed, about 20% are singletons. The sample was also reused in another study, on T cells expressing NK-cell markers.

Material for sequencing was CD4+ T cells sorted from blood. These receptors originate from a woman aged 18-30 years in good health.

This clonotype has only a few counts. DNA of the CDR3: TGTGCCAGCACTCCCAGGCTGGCGGGAGAGATGTATTTT. Translating gives CASTPRLAGEMYF. The V gene is TRBV6-1, the J gene TRBJ2-3; 7 positions match TRBD2. V shed 7 bases and J 14 bases; nucleotides not matched to a gene: 15. From germline, CDR1 is MNHNS and CDR2 SASEGT. The CDR3 is made up of 13 amino acids.

The rearrangement joins TRBV5-1 to TRBJ1-6; TRBD1 might be the D (6 bases). CDR1 SGHRS and CDR2 YFSETQ come from the germline V gene. V was trimmed by 0 bases and J by 7 bases, leaving 8 bases between them. This CDR3 has 14 amino acids. The CDR3 nucleotides are TGCGCCAGCAGCTTGGACAGGGAAAATTCACCCCTCCACTTT. This codes for CASSLDRENSPLHF.

This chain uses TRBV7-2 with TRBJ1-5, with D unclear. The germline V gene encodes CDR1 SGHTA and CDR2 FQGNSA. This CDR3 has 15 amino acids. The ends were cut back, 2 bases at V and 0 bases at J, with 8 bases in the middle. CDR3 sequence (DNA): TGTGCCAGCAGCTTATGGTACAGTAGCAATCAGCCCCAGCATTTT. This sequence encodes CASSLWYSSNQPQHF.

The rearrangement joins TRBV5-1 to TRBJ2-1; D ambiguous. Germline loops: CDR1 SGHRS, CDR2 YFSETQ. The V gene lost 4 bases and the J gene lost 1 base, with 12 bases spanning the gap. The length of the CDR3 is 15 residues. CDR3 bases: TGCGCCAGCAGCCCCGACTTAACTTCCTACAATGAGCAGTTCTTC. Amino acids: CASSPDLTSYNEQFF. Complete variable domain (other parts from reference TRBV5-1 and TRBJ2-1): KAGVTQTPRYLIKTRGQQVTLSCSPISGHRSVSWYQQTPGQGLQFLFEYFSETQRNKGNFPGRFSGRQFSNSRSEMNVSTLELGDSALYLCASSPDLTSYNEQFFGPGTRLTVL.

The V gene is TRBV5-5, the J gene TRBJ2-7, with TRBD1 identical over 9 bases. CDR1 SGHKS and CDR2 YYEKEE come from the germline V gene (reference sequence). V shed 0 bases, J shed 5 bases, and the junction held 12 bases outside the gene matches. This CDR3 has 17 residues. The CDR3 DNA is TGTGCCAGCAGCTTGGGGATCTCGGGGACAGGGTTCAACGAGCAGTACTTC. Translating gives CASSLGISGTGFNEQYF.

The CDR3 loop reads CAISGRLAGGPKNEQYF. The CDR3 DNA reads TGTGCCATCAGCGGTCGACTAGCGGGAGGGCCGAAGAACGAGCAGTACTTC. The rearrangement uses TRBV10-3 and TRBJ2-7; 14 positions match TRBD2. CDR3 length: 17 residues. Looked up from germline, CDR1 is ENHRY and CDR2 is SYGVKD. V lost 6 bases, J lost 5 bases, and 12 bases stayed unmatched.

This clonotype was found a few times. V is TRBV10-3 and J is TRBJ1-3; 7 bases match TRBD1. V trimming: 2 bases; J trimming: 4 bases; junction bases outside the gene matches: 5. The germline gives CDR1 ENHRY, CDR2 SYGVKD. The CDR3 contains 15 residues. The CDR3 sequence: CAISETGGQGNTIYF. The CDR3 bases are TGTGCCATCAGTGAGACCGGGGGACAGGGAAACACCATATATTTT.

This rearrangement joins TRBV12-3 or TRBV12-4 to TRBJ1-2, with 9 bases lining up with TRBD1. The CDR3 totals 13 residues. After removal of 6 bases from V and 8 bases from J, the junction contained 7 bases not matched to a gene. In DNA, the CDR3 is TGTGCCAGCAGAAGGGACAGGGAGGGGGGCTACACCTTC. It codes for CASRRDREGGYTF.